A single sample gave rise to the 13 T cell receptor beta chains below, sequenced in a study of early T cells in non-severe SARS-CoV-2 infection. TCRdb itself ran the 5' RACE reads through MiXCR, one entry per CDR3 protein. The table records tens of thousands of distinct CDR3 sequences, 8% to 10% of them present only once. Sequencing was carried out using whole blood. The receptors come from an adult who was a healthcare worker with PCR-confirmed SARS-CoV-2 infection or an uninfected control (not recorded which).

Ten or more counts support this clonotype. This chain uses TRBV11-2 with TRBJ2-3, with D possibly being TRBD1 (7 bases). Germline values: CDR1 SGHAT, CDR2 FQNNGV. Trimming removed 3 bases at V and 4 bases at J, with 14 bases between. There are 15 residues in the CDR3. This CDR3 reads CASSLDGRGADTQYF. The CDR3 DNA reads as TGTGCCAGCAGCTTGGATGGCAGGGGGGCAGATACGCAGTATTTT.

The chain has TRBV7-2 and TRBJ2-7, with 7 bases fitting TRBD1. The V and J ends lost 5 bases and 9 bases, in that order; junction bases with no gene match: 13. This CDR3 has 14 amino acids. Germline V gene sequence: CDR1 SGHTA, CDR2 FQGNSA. CDR3 DNA sequence: TGTGCCAGCAGCCCCGTCCCTTTCACAGGGGCGCAGTACTTC. This sequence encodes CASSPVPFTGAQYF.

This clonotype has just a few counts. The genes are TRBV20-1 and TRBJ2-5; D is possibly TRBD1 or TRBD2 (5 bases each). The CDR3 loop spans 13 amino acids. The V gene's germline CDR1 is DFQATT and CDR2 SNEGSKA (reference sequence). Between the trimmed V and J ends, which lost 5 bases and 1 base, there was a span of 11 bases. The CDR3 coding sequence is TGCAGTGCTTTGGGACCCGGCCAAGAGACCCAGTACTTC. Encoded protein: CSALGPGQETQYF.

This clonotype was seen a single time. The chain couples TRBV7-2 to TRBJ2-6, with a weak D call TRBD2 (5 bases). Germline assignment: CDR1 SGHTA and CDR2 FQGNSA. The CDR3 loop spans 15 amino acids. Trimming stripped 3 bases from V and 4 bases from J, with 10 bases between. CDR3 in DNA: TGTGCCAGCAGCTTCGCGGGTACCGGGGCCAACGTCCTGACTTTC. It translates to CASSFAGTGANVLTF. The full variable domain, completed using reference TRBV7-2 and TRBJ2-6, is GAGVSQSPSNKVTEKGKDVELRCDPISGHTALYWYRQSLGQGLEFLIYFQGNSAPDKSGLPSDRFSAERTGGSVSTLTIQRTQQEDSAVYLCASSFAGTGANVLTFGAGSRLTVL.

This clonotype was seen ten or more times. The CDR3 loop is CASTKNTEAFF. The CDR3 DNA is TGTGCCAGCACCAAGAACACTGAAGCTTTCTTT. The V and J genes are TRBV12-3 or TRBV12-4 and TRBJ1-1, with unresolved D. V lost 7 bases and J 1 base, leaving 4 bases between the germline ends. The CDR3 has 11 amino acids.

This clonotype was picked up a small number of times. V is TRBV2 and J is TRBJ2-3; 7 nucleotides agree with TRBD2. J lost 4 bases, V lost 5 bases, and 9 bases had no gene match. The germline CDR1 and CDR2 sequences are SNHLY and FYNNEI. This CDR3 comprises 15 residues. CDR3: CASSPVPGLSDTQYF. The CDR3 bases are TGTGCCAGCAGTCCTGTCCCGGGACTATCAGATACGCAGTATTTT. Complete variable domain (other parts from reference TRBV2 and TRBJ2-3): EPEVTQTPSHQVTQMGQEVILRCVPISNHLYFYWYRQILGQKVEFLVSFYNNEISEKSEIFDDQFSVERPDGSNFTLKIRSTKLEDSAMYFCASSPVPGLSDTQYFGPGTRLTVL.

This clonotype was seen at least ten times. This chain joins TRBV19 and TRBJ2-3; 11 bases match TRBD2. The CDR3 runs to 16 residues. Germline-derived CDR1 and CDR2 are LNHDA and SQIVND (reference sequence). V lost 4 bases to trimming and J lost 1 base; unmatched junction nucleotides: 4. CDR3 region: CASSTSGRRGTDTQYF. For the CDR3, the DNA is TGTGCCAGTAGTACTAGCGGGAGGAGGGGCACAGATACGCAGTATTTT. Full variable domain (rest looked up from reference TRBV19 and TRBJ2-3): DGGITQSPKYLFRKEGQNVTLSCEQNLNHDAMYWYRQDPGQGLRLIYYSQIVNDFQKGDIAEGYSVSREKKESFPLTVTSAQKNPTAFYLCASSTSGRRGTDTQYFGPGTRLTVL.

The chain carries TRBV3-1 and TRBJ2-1, with D possibly matching TRBD1 (5 bases). CDR1 is LGHDT, CDR2 YNNKEL, per germline (reference sequence). The CDR3 has 15 residues. V lost 6 bases, J lost 0 bases, and 12 bases lay in between. DNA for the CDR3: TGTGCCAGCAGTCTAGACAGCAGCTCCTACAATGAGCAGTTCTTC. Its protein product is CASSLDSSSYNEQFF.

This clonotype came up many times. In nucleotides, the CDR3 is TGTGCCAGCAGTTACTCAGGTGCGGGGGCCAACGTCCTGACTTTC. It specifies CASSYSGAGANVLTF. This sequence joins TRBV28 and TRBJ2-6; no reliable D call. This CDR3 is 15 amino acids long. Trimming left V 4 bases short and J 4 bases short, with 11 bases between. The germline gives CDR1 MDHEN, CDR2 SYDVKM.

This clonotype was observed many times. The V gene is TRBV28, the J gene TRBJ2-5, with D perhaps TRBD1 (6 bases). Trimming pared 5 bases from V and 1 base from J, leaving 20 bases between. Germline CDR1 is MDHEN and CDR2 is SYDVKM. This CDR3 is 17 amino acids long. CDR3 DNA sequence: TGTGCCAGCAGTCCCAAGCAGCGGACAGCCATCCAAGAGACCCAGTACTTC. This sequence encodes CASSPKQRTAIQETQYF.

Many counts were recorded for this clonotype. This rearrangement joins TRBV7-2 to TRBJ2-5, with 7 bases matching TRBD2. J lost 7 bases, V lost 4 bases, and 12 bases had no gene match. Germline assignment: CDR1 SGHTA and CDR2 FQGNSA. This CDR3 has 15 amino acids. CDR3: CASSYETSNRVTQYF. In DNA, the CDR3 is TGTGCCAGCAGCTATGAGACTAGCAATAGGGTGACCCAGTACTTC.

The table lists this clonotype with a few counts. The J gene is TRBJ2-2, the V gene TRBV11-2; tentative D call: TRBD2 (5 bases). V was cut by 5 bases and J by 6 bases, with 7 bases left in between. The germline gives CDR1 SGHAT, CDR2 FQNNGV. CDR3 length equals 12 residues. In DNA form, the CDR3 reads TGTGCCAGCAGCCGGGGAGCCGGGGAGCTGTTTTTT. Amino acid sequence: CASSRGAGELFF.

This clonotype was seen a handful of times. The chain links TRBV2 to TRBJ2-1; TRBD2 might be the D (6 bases). The length of the CDR3 is 11 residues. Germline loops: CDR1 SNHLY, CDR2 FYNNEI. Trimming stripped 3 bases from V and 9 bases from J, with 6 bases between. This CDR3 is CASSEGGEQFF. As DNA, the CDR3 is TGTGCCAGCAGTGAGGGGGGTGAGCAGTTCTTC.